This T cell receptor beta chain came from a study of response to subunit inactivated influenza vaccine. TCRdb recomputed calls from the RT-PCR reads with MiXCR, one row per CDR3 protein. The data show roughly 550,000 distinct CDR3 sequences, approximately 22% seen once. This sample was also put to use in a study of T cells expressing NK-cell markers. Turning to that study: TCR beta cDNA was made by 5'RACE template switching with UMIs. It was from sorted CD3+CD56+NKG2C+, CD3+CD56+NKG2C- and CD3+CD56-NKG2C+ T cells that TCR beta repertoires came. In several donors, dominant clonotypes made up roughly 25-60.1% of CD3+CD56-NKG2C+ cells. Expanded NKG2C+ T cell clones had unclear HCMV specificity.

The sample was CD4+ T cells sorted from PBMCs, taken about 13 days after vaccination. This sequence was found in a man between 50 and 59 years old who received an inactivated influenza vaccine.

The CDR3 DNA reads TGCGCCAGCAGCTTTGAAGGGGACCCCAGGTTCGCAGATACGCAGTATTTT. The encoded protein is CASSFEGDPRFADTQYF. The gene calls are TRBV5-1 and TRBJ2-3; D may correspond to TRBD1 or TRBD2 (5 bases each). The CDR3 consists of 17 residues. Trimming shortened V by 2 bases and J by 4 bases, and 20 bases separated the two germline ends. Looked up from germline, CDR1 is SGHRS and CDR2 is YFSETQ.